These T cell receptor beta chains were read from a single sample in a study of control samples from healthy donors and cancer patients. TCRdb's copy holds only in-frame clones and misses some; the assay was immunoSEQ multiplex PCR. The profile shows fewer than 85,000 clones, roughly 92% of them singletons. Sequenced sample: blood. The receptors stem from a woman aged 55-69 years in good health. CDR3s include the opening cysteine and the closing phenylalanine or tryptophan. A D gene is named only where the DNA matches it firmly. Clone size is not always given. Where it is, it says once, few, many or a class for expanded clones.

CDR3,DNA,J,size,V,D
CASSFQQETQYF,TGTGCCAGCAGTTTCCAGCAAGAGACCCAGTACTTC,TRBJ2-5,-,TRBV12-3/TRBV12-4,-
CASSQLGLAGGPSSYNEQFF,TGCGCCAGCAGCCAACTCGGACTAGCGGGAGGTCCGAGCTCCTACAATGAGCAGTTCTTC,TRBJ2-1,-,TRBV4-1,TRBD2
CASTPGTAGEKLFF,TGTGCCAGTACCCCGGGGACGGCGGGCGAAAAACTGTTTTTT,TRBJ1-4,-,TRBV19,-
CASSLGFYEQYF,TGTGCCAGCAGCTTAGGGTTCTACGAGCAGTACTTC,TRBJ2-7,-,TRBV11-2,-
CASSTGTGYEKLFF,TGTGCCAGCAGCACCGGGACAGGGTATGAAAAACTGTTTTTT,TRBJ1-4,-,TRBV7-9,TRBD1
CASSSLPRADTQYF,TGTGCCAGCAGCTCCCTCCCCAGGGCAGATACGCAGTATTTT,TRBJ2-3,-,TRBV5-4,-
CASSQELWGREPQHF,TGCGCCAGCAGCCAAGAACTCTGGGGGCGTGAGCCCCAGCATTTT,TRBJ1-5,-,TRBV4-3,-
CASSLRTGGYYGYTF,TGTGCCAGCAGTTTACGGACAGGGGGTTACTATGGCTACACCTTC,TRBJ1-2,-,TRBV27,TRBD1
CASSYDSSYEQYF,TGTGCCAGCAGCTACGACAGCTCCTACGAGCAGTACTTC,TRBJ2-7,-,TRBV7-2,-
CASSRGLGLASTGELFF,TGTGCCAGCAGCCGAGGTCTGGGACTAGCGAGCACCGGGGAGCTGTTTTTT,TRBJ2-2,-,TRBV7-8,TRBD2
CASNGAGTSGGNTGELFF,TGTGCCAGCAACGGGGCGGGGACTAGCGGGGGCAACACCGGGGAGCTGTTTTTT,TRBJ2-2,-,TRBV11-2,TRBD2
CATSRDYQQSRTDTQYF,TGTGCCACCAGCAGAGATTATCAACAGAGCCGCACAGATACGCAGTATTTT,TRBJ2-3,-,TRBV15,-
CAGGSGYQETQYF,TGTGCGGGGGGTAGCGGGTACCAAGAGACCCAGTACTTC,TRBJ2-5,-,TRBV5-4,TRBD2
CATQWQGHTGELFF,TGTGCCACCCAGTGGCAGGGGCACACCGGGGAGCTGTTTTTT,TRBJ2-2,-,TRBV19,-
CASSRSGVAQHF,TGTGCCAGCAGTCGAAGTGGGGTAGCCCAGCATTTT,TRBJ1-5,-,TRBV6-6,-
CASASEGQNNEKLFF,TGTGCCAGCGCGTCCGAGGGACAGAATAATGAAAAACTGTTTTTT,TRBJ1-4,-,TRBV3-1/TRBV3-2,TRBD1
CAISPETAFNNEQFF,TGTGCCATCAGTCCCGAGACAGCCTTTAACAATGAGCAGTTCTTC,TRBJ2-1,-,TRBV10-3,-
CASSSLMGRSTEAFF,TGTGCCAGCAGCTCTCTGATGGGAAGGAGCACTGAAGCTTTCTTT,TRBJ1-1,-,TRBV14,-
CASSLEDRVFNEQFF,TGTGCCAGCAGCTTAGAGGACCGGGTCTTCAATGAGCAGTTCTTC,TRBJ2-1,-,TRBV11-2,-
CASSPDRGLAEAFF,TGTGCCAGCTCTCCCGACAGGGGGCTGGCTGAAGCTTTCTTT,TRBJ1-1,-,TRBV18,TRBD1
CASSVVGGSGRTQYF,TGTGCCAGCAGCGTAGTAGGGGGCAGCGGGCGTACGCAGTATTTT,TRBJ2-3,-,TRBV9,-
CASSLGQSKEKLFF,TGCGCCAGCAGCTTGGGACAGTCCAAAGAAAAACTGTTTTTT,TRBJ1-4,-,TRBV5-1,-
CASSSGLANTDTQYF,TGCGCCAGCAGCTCTGGACTAGCGAACACAGATACGCAGTATTTT,TRBJ2-3,-,TRBV5-1,TRBD2
CASSYGWRGTDTEAFF,TGTGCCAGCAGTTACGGGTGGCGGGGAACTGACACTGAAGCTTTCTTT,TRBJ1-1,-,TRBV6-5,-
CSASAALLGRYNEQFF,TGCAGTGCTAGTGCGGCACTGCTGGGCCGTTACAATGAGCAGTTCTTC,TRBJ2-1,-,TRBV20-1,-
CASGGWGGFTEAFF,TGTGCCAGCGGAGGGTGGGGAGGTTTCACTGAAGCTTTCTTT,TRBJ1-1,-,TRBV25-1,-
CASSYLQGSYGYTF,TGTGCCAGCAGTTACTTGCAGGGAAGCTATGGCTACACCTTC,TRBJ1-2,-,TRBV6-6,-
CASSKDRATGELFF,TGCGCCAGCAGCAAGGACAGGGCTACCGGGGAGCTGTTTTTT,TRBJ2-2,-,TRBV5-1,TRBD1
CSASPGQGASYNEQFF,TGCAGCGCAAGCCCGGGACAGGGGGCCTCCTACAATGAGCAGTTCTTC,TRBJ2-1,few,TRBV29-1,TRBD1
CATSGVDRESPTDTQYF,TGTGCCACCAGTGGTGTCGACAGGGAAAGTCCCACAGATACGCAGTATTTT,TRBJ2-3,-,TRBV24-1,TRBD1
CASSIIAQGWNQPQHF,TGTGCCAGTAGTATAATAGCGCAGGGTTGGAATCAGCCCCAGCATTTT,TRBJ1-5,-,TRBV19,-
CASSLQSSYNSPLHF,TGTGCCAGCAGCTTACAAAGCTCCTATAATTCACCCCTCCACTTT,TRBJ1-6,once,TRBV7-2,-
CASSLHRAPGTEAFF,TGTGCCAGCAGCTTACACAGGGCTCCGGGCACTGAAGCTTTCTTT,TRBJ1-1,-,TRBV7-2,-
CASGGPLALHF,TGTGCCAGCGGGGGACCTTTGGCCCTCCACTTT,TRBJ1-6,-,TRBV2,-
CASSLPGTGIAFF,TGTGCCAGCAGCTTACCCGGGACAGGGATAGCTTTCTTT,TRBJ1-1,-,TRBV11-2,TRBD1
CASSFPGDGPNSPLHF,TGTGCCAGCAGTTTCCCTGGGGACGGGCCAAATTCACCCCTCCACTTT,TRBJ1-6,-,TRBV5-4,-
CASSRDTYGYTF,TGTGCCAGTAGTCGTGATACATATGGCTACACCTTC,TRBJ1-2,-,TRBV19,-
CASGYRGNEQFF,TGTGCCAGCGGATACAGGGGGAATGAGCAGTTCTTC,TRBJ2-1,-,TRBV6-5,TRBD1
CASSGQGRVDQPQHF,TGTGCCAGCAGCGGACAGGGGAGAGTAGATCAGCCCCAGCATTTT,TRBJ1-5,-,TRBV2,TRBD1
CASSPGTSGFYEQYF,TGTGCCAGCAGCCCCGGGACTAGCGGGTTCTACGAGCAGTACTTC,TRBJ2-7,-,TRBV11-3,TRBD2